This T cell receptor (beta chain) was documented in a study of somatic mutations in cytotoxic T cells in rheumatoid arthritis. Across the whole study: A subset of V beta antibody-stained T-cell populations was isolated by flow sorting, reaching nearly 100% purity, and this subset included V beta1+ cells that went on to TCRB sequencing. Findings and limits, study-wide: Per patient, the largest CD8+ clone was found to exceed 20% of CD8+ cells in about an eighth of the roughly 65 cases.

Sequencing used immunoSEQ multiplex PCR; TCRdb keeps in-frame clones, though not all of them. The sample carries about 4,200 clones, over 55% recorded once. On this clone itself: Its antigen is unidentified.

The CDR3 spans 13 residues. Trimming left V 8 bases short and J 0 bases short, with 11 bases between. Looked up from germline, CDR1 is MGHRA and CDR2 is YSYEKL. Positive magnetic bead selection isolated CD4+ and CD8+ cells, and flow cytometry checked purity. The TCR originated in an adult with rheumatoid arthritis. Specimen: CD8+ T cells sorted from blood. This chain links TRBV4-1 with TRBJ2-7, with a tentative D call TRBD2 (7 bases). The CDR3 region has the DNA TGCGCCAGCCGGGGGGCAGGCTCCTACGAGCAGTACTTC. It is translated as CASRGAGSYEQYF.